The present entry profiles one T cell receptor (beta chain) with its context. Authors' data handling: Researchers report that nucleated cell counts were estimated from reference gene primer amplification. Measured with immunoSEQ multiplex PCR; TCRdb has only the in-frame clones, and not every one. V and J calls and clone size are those listed in that table; D and trimming were worked out from the DNA. The sample has around 400,000 clones; more than 70% are singletons. In germline, CDR1 is MNHNS, CDR2 SASEGT. CDR3 size: 18 residues. The V and J ends lost 4 bases and 4 bases respectively, with 22 bases between them. The entry originates in a study of blood T cell repertoires in COVID-19. Looking at the study overall: T cells, B-cell-depleted T cells, or PBMCs supplied cDNA or gDNA.

The genes are TRBV6-1 and TRBJ2-2; D is possibly TRBD2 (8 bases). The receptor was derived from a woman between 18 and 30 years old who had been exposed to COVID-19. The sequencing sample was made of PBMCs or T cells enriched from blood (not recorded which). The DNA of the CDR3 is TGTGCCAGCAGTGGGGACAGACTAGCGCCGGGGATCACCGGGGAGCTGTTTTTT. It specifies CASSGDRLAPGITGELFF.